Below are 31 T cell receptor beta chains sequenced from a single sample in a study of regulatory T cells in long-lasting Graves disease. Specified time point: newly diagnosed GD, antithyroid drugs for less than 3 months. Following extraction of RNA from PBMCs, that RNA was used to make the TCR library. Building the TCR beta libraries relied on iRepertoire HTBI primers, and CDR3 regions underwent Arm-PCR. In TCRdb, the multiplex PCR reads were re-called with MiXCR into one record per CDR3 protein. Here the sample spans a few hundred thousand distinct CDR3 sequences, roughly 17% being singletons. These same data were also listed under a study on T cells in Graves' hyperthyroidism and ophthalmopathy.

Sample: peripheral blood mononuclear cells (PBMCs), taken at new diagnosis, from a patient treated with antithyroid drugs. The receptors originated from a woman aged 18 to 35 with Graves disease.

This clonotype has a handful of counts. The CDR3 spells CSVETGQGDYEQYF. The CDR3 DNA reads as TGCAGCGTTGAAACTGGACAGGGGGACTACGAGCAGTACTTC. V gene TRBV29-1 combines with J gene TRBJ2-7, with 10 bases aligning to TRBD1. J gave up 3 bases and V 2 bases, and 4 bases lay outside the gene matches. In germline, CDR1 is SQVTM, CDR2 ANQGSEA. The CDR3 spans 14 residues.

This clonotype occurred a few times. The chain has TRBV29-1 and TRBJ2-5; no clear D. The V end was cut by 4 bases, the J end by 2 bases, with 8 bases between. Germline V lookup: CDR1 SQVTM, CDR2 ANQGSEA. The CDR3 contains 12 residues. The CDR3 sequence: CSVVSLQETQYF. CDR3 bases: TGCAGCGTTGTTAGCCTTCAAGAGACCCAGTACTTC. The full variable domain, completed using reference TRBV29-1 and TRBJ2-5, is SAVISQKPSRDICQRGTSLTIQCQVDSQVTMMFWYRQQPGQSLTLIATANQGSEATYESGFVIDKFPISRPNLTFSTLTVSNMSPEDSSIYLCSVVSLQETQYFGPGTRLLVL.

This clonotype came up many times. The chain has TRBV29-1 and TRBJ2-5, with 8 bases identical to TRBD1. The trim removed 6 bases at V and 4 bases at J, leaving 4 bases unmatched. Germline V CDR1 and CDR2: SQVTM, ANQGSEA. The CDR3 has 12 amino acids. The CDR3 DNA follows: TGCAGCGTCCAAGACAGGGGAGAGACCCAGTACTTC. Translation: CSVQDRGETQYF.

V usage is TRBV3-1 and J usage is TRBJ1-6; TRBD1 matches at 8 bases. After removal of 3 bases from V and 10 bases from J, the junction contained 17 bases not matched to a gene. CDR1 and CDR2 from the germline V gene are LGHDT and YNNKEL (reference sequence). The CDR3 is 18 amino acids. The CDR3, as DNA: TGTGCCAGCAGCCATCAGGGGGCGTCGTCGATAGTGTTCTCACCCCTCCACTTT. Translated: CASSHQGASSIVFSPLHF.

This clonotype was seen many times. V usage is TRBV7-8 and J usage is TRBJ1-1; D not resolved. The ends were cut back, 7 bases at V and 2 bases at J, with 11 bases in the middle. Germline V CDR1 and CDR2: SGHVS, FQNEAQ. CDR3 size: 13 residues. CDR3 amino acids: CASTPGVNTEAFF. The CDR3 nucleotides are TGTGCCAGCACCCCCGGGGTTAACACTGAAGCTTTCTTT.

This clonotype has at least ten counts. This chain links TRBV2 with TRBJ1-5, with a tentative D call TRBD1 (6 bases). V shed 6 bases and J shed 1 base, with 10 bases lying between them. CDR1 is SNHLY, CDR2 FYNNEI, per germline. This CDR3 comprises 14 residues. For the CDR3, the DNA is TGTGCCAGCAGCAAAGGGGGAAGCAATCAGCCCCAGCATTTT. This codes for CASSKGGSNQPQHF.

The chain uses TRBV29-1 and TRBJ1-1; D is ambiguous. The CDR3 has 14 amino acids. Germline values: CDR1 SQVTM, CDR2 ANQGSEA. The germline V and J ends were trimmed by 0 bases and 2 bases, with 10 bases remaining between them. The CDR3 reads CSVEDSGGNTEAFF. Written as DNA, the CDR3 is TGCAGCGTTGAAGACTCCGGAGGTAACACTGAAGCTTTCTTT.

There are a few counts of this clonotype. The chain uses TRBV7-9 and TRBJ2-2; no firm D call. V lost 11 bases, J lost 2 bases, and 18 bases lay in between. This CDR3 spans 15 amino acids. The germline V gene encodes CDR1 SEHNR and CDR2 FQNEAQ (reference sequence). The CDR3 DNA sequence: TGTGCCCCCGAGCTTCCGGAGATAAACACCGGGGAGCTGTTTTTT. Protein sequence: CAPELPEINTGELFF.

This clonotype was detected many times. This chain links TRBV28 with TRBJ2-3; D gene ambiguous. Germline CDR1 and CDR2: MDHEN and SYDVKM. The CDR3 is 15 amino acids. Trimming removed 5 bases at V and 0 bases at J, with 12 bases between. The CDR3 loop is CASSPGRMSTDTQYF. The CDR3 coding sequence is TGTGCCAGCAGTCCCGGACGGATGAGCACAGATACGCAGTATTTT.

This clonotype was seen more than once but under ten times. The chain uses TRBV11-3 and TRBJ2-1, with TRBD2 matching 7 bases. CDR3 length: 16 residues. The V and J ends lost 4 bases and 7 bases, in that order; junction bases with no gene match: 13. Germline lookup yields CDR1 SGHNT and CDR2 YENEEA. CDR3 region: CASSSEGEGLENEQFF. CDR3 in DNA: TGTGCCAGCAGCTCCGAAGGGGAGGGACTGGAGAATGAGCAGTTCTTC. The full variable domain, its missing parts supplied by reference TRBV11-3 and TRBJ2-1, is EAGVVQSPRYKIIEKKQPVAFWCNPISGHNTLYWYLQNLGQGPELLIRYENEEAVDDSQLPKDRFSAERLKGVDSTLKIQPAELGDSAVYLCASSSEGEGLENEQFFGPGTRLTVL.

The chain is built from TRBV4-2 and TRBJ1-5; 8 nucleotides agree with TRBD1. The CDR3 contains 16 residues. Unmatched junction bases numbered 11, after V lost 4 bases and J lost 6 bases. CDR1 is LGHNA, CDR2 YNFKEQ, per germline. CDR3 nucleotides: TGTGCCAGCAGCCGGGACAGGAGTCAAGACGGTCAGCCCCAGCATTTT. This codes for CASSRDRSQDGQPQHF.

This clonotype was seen more than once but under ten times. The chain uses TRBV7-2 and TRBJ2-2, with 7 bases that match TRBD1. The CDR3 spans 20 residues. Germline CDR1 reads SGHTA; CDR2 reads FQGNSA. V lost 2 bases and J lost 0; bases outside the gene matches: 15. The CDR3 DNA reads TGTGCCAGCAGCTTAATCTTAGAAGGCGAAGGGGGCCCGAACACCGGGGAGCTGTTTTTT. This gives the protein CASSLILEGEGGPNTGELFF.

This clonotype was recorded only once. A much bigger clone sits one base away, suggesting this may be a read error. The chain employs TRBV20-1 and TRBJ2-7; maybe TRBD1 (6 bases). Germline values: CDR1 DFQATT, CDR2 SNEGSKA (reference sequence). The V end lost 2 bases, the J end lost 7 bases, and 24 bases lay between the germline ends. The CDR3 sequence is 16 residues long. CDR3 sequence reads: CSARPIIRDNYNEQYF. The CDR3 DNA reads TGCAGTGCTAGACCTATAATTCGGGACAATTACAATGAGCAGTACTTC.

This clonotype was seen ten or more times. The chain carries TRBV7-6 and TRBJ2-3, with D maybe TRBD2 (5 bases). The CDR3 runs 14 residues. Germline values: CDR1 SGHVS, CDR2 FNYEAQ. V lost 4 bases to trimming and J lost 2 bases, with 10 bases between them. This chain's CDR3 is CASSSALVTDTQYF. For the CDR3, the DNA is TGTGCCAGCAGCTCCGCACTAGTCACAGATACGCAGTATTTT.

There are a few counts of this clonotype. The gene calls are TRBV20-1 and TRBJ2-4; D unresolved. The V and J ends lost 5 bases and 0 bases respectively, with 11 bases between them. The germline CDR1 and CDR2 sequences are DFQATT and SNEGSKA (reference sequence). The CDR3 totals 14 residues. The CDR3 DNA is TGCAGTGCTCCATTAGATCTAGCCAAAAACATTCAGTACTTC. Protein: CSAPLDLAKNIQYF.

The genes are TRBV6-1 and TRBJ1-1, with D perhaps TRBD1 (6 bases). V was cut by 7 bases and J by 4 bases, with 13 bases left in between. Germline CDR1 is MNHNS and CDR2 is SASEGT. The CDR3 has 13 residues. CDR3 protein: CASKKDSGTEAFF. CDR3 sequence (DNA): TGTGCCAGCAAGAAGGACAGTGGCACTGAAGCTTTCTTT.

V and J are TRBV20-1 and TRBJ2-7; TRBD2 agrees at 9 bases. V was clipped by 0 bases and J by 0 bases; unmatched bases: 6. Germline CDR1 and CDR2: DFQATT and SNEGSKA (reference sequence). The CDR3 contains 16 residues. DNA for the CDR3: TGCAGTGCTAGAGATCCCGTAGCGGGAGTCTCCTACGAGCAGTACTTC. The encoded protein is CSARDPVAGVSYEQYF.

This clonotype was recorded a few times. CDR3 sequence: CASARANYGYTF. The CDR3 DNA reads as TGTGCCAGCGCACGAGCTAACTATGGCTACACCTTC. The chain combines TRBV9 with TRBJ1-2; no clear D gene. The CDR3 length is 12 residues. Between the trimmed V and J ends, which lost 7 bases and 0 bases, there was a span of 7 bases. CDR1 and CDR2 (germline): SGDLS, YYNGEE.

There are a few counts of this clonotype. V gene TRBV3-1 combines with J gene TRBJ2-7; D uncertain. The CDR3 contains 13 residues. The V gene's germline CDR1 is LGHDT and CDR2 YNNKEL (reference sequence). V was cut by 3 bases and J by 2 bases, with 8 bases left in between. The CDR3 loop reads CASSQLSTYEQYF. CDR3 nucleotide sequence: TGTGCCAGCAGCCAGCTGAGTACCTACGAGCAGTACTTC.

This clonotype was counted once. The J gene is TRBJ2-1, the V gene TRBV4-1; 9 nucleotides line up with TRBD2. V dropped 1 base and J dropped 8; count of bases not matched to a gene: 9. This CDR3 is 16 amino acids long. The germline gives CDR1 MGHRA, CDR2 YSYEKL. Here the CDR3 DNA reads TGCGCCAGCAGCCAAGGCGGCGGGAGGGCCCTCTATGAGCAGTTCTTC. It translates to CASSQGGGRALYEQFF.

This clonotype was seen many times. This chain links TRBV12-3 or TRBV12-4 with TRBJ2-1; 13 nucleotides agree with TRBD2. Trimming at V came to 1 base and at J to 10 bases, leaving 7 bases not matched to a gene. The CDR3 contains 16 residues. CDR3 protein: CASSLELAGGPREQFF. In nucleotides, the CDR3 is TGTGCCAGCAGTTTAGAACTAGCGGGAGGGCCACGAGAGCAGTTCTTC.

The chain uses TRBV5-6 and TRBJ1-1, with 10 bases matching TRBD1. V was clipped by 2 bases and J by 6 bases; unmatched bases: 4. Germline assignment: CDR1 SGHDT and CDR2 YYEEEE. This CDR3 has 14 residues. CDR3 nucleotides: TGTGCCAGCAGCTTTGACAGGGGGCTGTCTGAAGCTTTCTTT. The encoded protein is CASSFDRGLSEAFF.

V usage is TRBV9 and J usage is TRBJ2-7, with D perhaps given as TRBD1 or TRBD2 (5 bases each). Trimming stripped 0 bases from V and 7 bases from J, with 17 bases between. This CDR3 region has 15 residues. Germline V gene lookup returns CDR1 SGDLS and CDR2 YYNGEE. This CDR3 is CASSVGWDHRYEQYF. CDR3 nucleotide sequence: TGTGCCAGCAGCGTAGGTTGGGACCACAGGTATGAGCAGTACTTC.

Regarding this clonotype: A single base is all that separates this from a far larger clone, so a read error is likely. The rearrangement links TRBV12-3 or TRBV12-4 to TRBJ2-3; 9 bases agree with TRBD2. The CDR3 consists of 13 residues. Here the CDR3 reads CASTLAGVGEQSF. The CDR3 region has the DNA TGTGCCAGCACCTTAGCGGGAGTGGGTGAGCAGTCCTTC.

The genes are TRBV12-3 or TRBV12-4 and TRBJ1-2; TRBD1 aligns across 9 bases. CDR3 length equals 16 residues. J was trimmed by 2 bases and V by 6 bases; bases with no gene match: 10. The CDR3 DNA sequence: TGTGCCAGCAGCCCTGTGTGGGGACAGGGAAACTATGGCTACACCTTC. Its protein product is CASSPVWGQGNYGYTF.

With regard to this clonotype: This could be a read error, since a much larger clone is one nucleotide away. This chain uses TRBV6-2 or TRBV6-3 with TRBJ1-2; 9 nucleotides match TRBD1. This CDR3 has 15 amino acids. The germline V gene has CDR1 MNHEY and CDR2 SVGEGT. This CDR3 reads CATVYRRTGALGYIF. In nucleotides, the CDR3 is TGTGCCACCGTGTACCGGAGGACAGGGGCCCTCGGCTACATCTTC.

This clonotype was seen only a few times. This chain connects TRBV9 to TRBJ2-1; no clear D gene. Per the germline V gene, CDR1 is SGDLS and CDR2 is YYNGEE. This CDR3 spans 15 amino acids. Deletions cut 3 bases from V and 5 bases from J, with 15 bases between. CDR3 sequence (DNA): TGTGCCAGCAGCGGTCCGGGCCAGAGACACAATGAGCAGTTCTTC. Residues: CASSGPGQRHNEQFF.

This clonotype was seen a few times. This chain links TRBV6-1 with TRBJ1-1; 8 bases are shared with TRBD1. The J segment lost 4 bases and the V segment lost 7 bases, leaving 14 bases of the junction unmatched. Germline loops: CDR1 MNHNS, CDR2 SASEGT. The CDR3 sequence is 16 residues long. The CDR3 here is CASKSGAFDRGTEAFF. CDR3 sequence (DNA): TGTGCCAGCAAGTCCGGGGCCTTCGACAGGGGCACTGAAGCTTTCTTT.

The chain has TRBV12-3 or TRBV12-4 and TRBJ2-1, with 7 bases lining up with TRBD2. V was clipped by 5 bases and J by 4 bases; unmatched bases: 8. This CDR3 spans 15 amino acids. CDR3 sequence reads: CASSGSLGGYNEQFF. For the CDR3, the DNA is TGTGCCAGCAGTGGCTCTTTGGGAGGGTACAATGAGCAGTTCTTC.

The V and J genes are TRBV20-1 and TRBJ2-1, with 8 bases aligning to TRBD2. This CDR3 has 14 residues. V dropped 5 bases and J dropped 0; count of bases not matched to a gene: 3. The V gene's germline CDR1 is DFQATT and CDR2 SNEGSKA (reference sequence). The CDR3 region has the DNA TGCAGTGCTTCCGGGACTAGCTCCTACAATGAGCAGTTCTTC. Encoded protein: CSASGTSSYNEQFF.

This clonotype was observed at least ten times. J is TRBJ2-7 and V is TRBV29-1; TRBD2 aligns across 10 bases. Germline V gene sequence: CDR1 SQVTM, CDR2 ANQGSEA. The CDR3 length is 14 residues. V dropped 5 bases and J dropped 0; count of bases not matched to a gene: 4. The CDR3 loop reads CSVTGLAASYEQYF. CDR3 coding DNA: TGCAGCGTTACTGGACTAGCGGCCTCCTACGAGCAGTACTTC.